The 5 T cell receptor beta chains given below trace back to one sample, sequenced in a study of blood T cell repertoires in COVID-19. TCRdb keeps only in-frame clones here, not all; method: immunoSEQ multiplex PCR. The table shows 270,000 or so clones, with 80% to 90% occurring only once. Input material: peripheral blood. The receptors derive from a woman in her 30s with COVID-19, enrolled during active disease.

The chain uses TRBV11-2 and TRBJ2-3, with 8 bases that match TRBD2. The V gene end was trimmed by 5 bases and the J gene end by 1 base; junction bases not matched to a gene: 8. CDR3 length: 16 amino acids. Germline V CDR1 and CDR2: SGHAT, FQNNGV. The CDR3 loop is CASSHFISGGTDTQYF. The CDR3 coding sequence is TGTGCCAGCAGCCATTTCATTAGCGGGGGCACAGATACGCAGTATTTT.

The chain is built from TRBV1 and TRBJ2-1; the DNA was not used to check the table's D call, TRBD2. TRBV1 is marked as a pseudogene. The CDR3 is 18 amino acids. CDR3 in DNA: TGCACCAGCAGCCGCATGAGAGGCCGGGCTAGCGGCAACAATGAGCAGTTCTTC. Translating it yields CTSSRMRGRASGNNEQFF.

This clone was recorded a few times. The chain is built from TRBV6-5 and TRBJ1-1; D perhaps matches TRBD1 (6 bases). V gave up 6 bases and J gave up 8 bases, with 10 bases separating them. Germline V gene lookup returns CDR1 MNHEY and CDR2 SVGAGI. The CDR3 is made up of 11 amino acids. The CDR3 loop reads CASSLGTEAFF. The CDR3 nucleotides read TGTGCCAGCAGCTTGGGGACAGAAGCTTTCTTT.

The chain recombines TRBV27 with TRBJ2-2; TRBD1 might be the D (5 bases). Germline lookup yields CDR1 MNHEY and CDR2 SMNVEV (reference sequence). The CDR3 is 15 amino acids. V lost 2 bases and J lost 1, with 8 bases in between. The CDR3 DNA follows: TGTGCCAGCAGTTTAAGCAGGGTGAACACCGGGGAGCTGTTTTTT. Amino acids: CASSLSRVNTGELFF.

V usage is TRBV3-1 (or the pseudogene TRBV3-2) and J usage is TRBJ2-7, with D unclear. The CDR3 length is 11 residues. Germline values: CDR1 LGHDT, CDR2 YNNKEL (reference sequence). The V gene lost 2 bases and the J gene lost 9 bases, with 8 bases spanning the gap. The CDR3 is CASSQMERQYF. Here the CDR3 DNA reads TGTGCCAGCAGCCAAATGGAGCGGCAGTACTTC.